The rows below give T cell receptor beta chains drawn from one sample of a study of blood T cell repertoires in COVID-19. The table came from immunoSEQ multiplex PCR; TCRdb's copy has only in-frame clones and leaves some out. The repertoire has roughly 330,000 clones, more than 75% of them found once; the top ten carry roughly 5.2%. The source material was PBMCs or T cells enriched from blood (not recorded which). The receptors shown here come from a woman in her thirties who had recovered from COVID-19. Each CDR3 is given with its conserved first and last residue. A D gene is named only where the DNA matches it firmly. Only some rows state a clone size, as once, few, many or a class for expanded clones.

D	V	J	size	DNA	CDR3
NA	TRBV11-2	TRBJ2-7	NA	TGTGCCAGCAGCTTAGGCCTCGGGAGCTACGAGCAGTACTTC	CASSLGLGSYEQYF
NA	TRBV10-2	TRBJ2-5	NA	TGCGCCAGCAGCCCGACCCGGGGTTTCCAAGAGACCCAGTACTTC	CASSPTRGFQETQYF
TRBD1	TRBV5-6	TRBJ2-3	NA	TGTGCCAGCAGCTTGGCCTGGGGACAGGGGGCTGGAGATACGCAGTATTTT	CASSLAWGQGAGDTQYF
NA	TRBV5-6	TRBJ1-4	NA	TGTGCCAGCAGCCGGACCGAGTGGGGAGTTTATGAAAAACTGTTTTTT	CASSRTEWGVYEKLFF
NA	TRBV11-2	TRBJ2-5	NA	TGTGCCAGCAGCTTAGGTAGACAGGCCCAAGAGACCCAGTACTTC	CASSLGRQAQETQYF
NA	TRBV2	TRBJ1-6	NA	TGTGCCAGCAGTGCTCTACAGGACAATTCACCCCTCCACTTT	CASSALQDNSPLHF
TRBD1	TRBV2	TRBJ1-1	NA	TGTGCCAGCAGCCGCGGACAGGGGGCGAGGCAAGCTTTCTTT	CASSRGQGARQAFF
NA	TRBV7-2	TRBJ2-7	NA	TGTGCCAGCAGCTTAGTGGGGGGAAGCTCCTACGAGCAGTACTTC	CASSLVGGSSYEQYF
TRBD1	TRBV4-2	TRBJ1-3	NA	TGTGCCAGCAGCCAAGAGTGGACAGGGATCGGAAACACCATATATTTT	CASSQEWTGIGNTIYF
NA	TRBV5-1	TRBJ2-3	once	TGCGCCAGCAGCTGGCGGCTAGAAGATACGCAGTATTTT	CASSWRLEDTQYF
TRBD1	TRBV25-1	TRBJ1-5	NA	TGTGCCAGCAGTGGACAGGGTGGTGGTCAGCCCCAGCATTTT	CASSGQGGGQPQHF
NA	TRBV28	TRBJ1-1	NA	TGTGCCAGCAGTTTGCGGGCGGGGGGAGCTTTCTTT	CASSLRAGGAFF
NA	TRBV5-1	TRBJ1-1	NA	TGCGCCAGCAGCTTGGAGGGGCGAAGCACTGAAGCTTTCTTT	CASSLEGRSTEAFF
NA	TRBV6-2/TRBV6-3	TRBJ1-1	NA	TGTGCCAGCAGTTACGACAGGAAAGCTTTCTTT	CASSYDRKAFF
NA	TRBV10-2	TRBJ2-3	few	TGCGCCAGCAGTGGAGCAGATACGCAGTATTTT	CASSGADTQYF
NA	TRBV12-3/TRBV12-4	TRBJ1-1	NA	TGTGCCAGCAGCCTTTTGAGGCGGGGGGAGGCTTTCTTT	CASSLLRRGEAFF
TRBD1	TRBV5-1	TRBJ2-7	NA	TGCGCCAGCAGCTCTGGGGCTGGACAGGCGAAATCCTACGAGCAGTACTTC	CASSSGAGQAKSYEQYF
NA	TRBV7-9	TRBJ1-6	NA	TGTGCCAGCAGCTTAGGAGGCTGGTCACCCCTCCACTTT	CASSLGGWSPLHF
NA	TRBV7-6	TRBJ2-1	NA	TGTGCCAGCAGCCCTAGATGGAGGGGACCGTACAATGAGCAGTTCTTC	CASSPRWRGPYNEQFF
TRBD1	TRBV15	TRBJ1-2	NA	TGTGCCACCAGCATGGACAGGGGGCTTAACTATGGCTACACCTTC	CATSMDRGLNYGYTF
NA	TRBV5-1	TRBJ1-1	NA	TGCGCCAGCAGCTTGGATCGGGTGAACACTGAAGCTTTCTTT	CASSLDRVNTEAFF
TRBD1	TRBV25-1	TRBJ1-5	NA	TGTGCCAGCAGTGAAATAACAGGGGATCAGCCCCAGCATTTT	CASSEITGDQPQHF
NA	TRBV7-2	TRBJ1-1	NA	TGTGCCAGCAGCTTACGGGGAGGCAGAGCCTCGAACACTGAAGCTTTCTTT	CASSLRGGRASNTEAFF
NA	TRBV6-4	TRBJ1-2	NA	TGTGCCAGCAGTGACACCCCTCAGGCTCTTTATGGCTACACCTTC	CASSDTPQALYGYTF
TRBD1	TRBV27	TRBJ1-6	NA	TGTGCCAGCAGCAACCGAATCCGGGACAGGGGGAATTCACCCCTCCACTTT	CASSNRIRDRGNSPLHF
NA	TRBV29-1	TRBJ2-5	NA	TGCAGCGTTGTTATAATGGAGACCCAGTACTTC	CSVVIMETQYF
TRBD1	TRBV7-8	TRBJ1-5	NA	TGTGCCAGCAGCTCCGGACAGGGTTGGAATCAGCCCCAGCATTTT	CASSSGQGWNQPQHF
NA	TRBV18	TRBJ1-6	NA	TGTGCCAGCTCACTTGGACTTGATAATTCACCCCTCCACTTT	CASSLGLDNSPLHF
TRBD2	TRBV5-1	TRBJ2-1	NA	TGCGCCAGCAGCTCTCCCGGGACTAGCGGGGGTTCCTACAATGAGCAGTTCTTC	CASSSPGTSGGSYNEQFF
NA	TRBV5-8	TRBJ2-1	NA	TGTGCCAGCAGCTTGGCTCCGAGCTCCTACAATGAGCAGTTCTTC	CASSLAPSSYNEQFF
TRBD1	TRBV29-1	TRBJ1-2	NA	TGCAGCGTTGACCCGACAGGGGGAGGTTATGGCTACACCTTC	CSVDPTGGGYGYTF
TRBD1	TRBV7-3	TRBJ1-5	NA	TGTGCCAGCAGCCTCCCCAGCAGAATCGACAGGGGCAATCAGCCCCAGCATTTT	CASSLPSRIDRGNQPQHF
NA	TRBV24-1	TRBJ1-2	few	TGTGCCACCAGTGATTCTGGGCAGGGGAACTATGGCTACACCTTC	CATSDSGQGNYGYTF
TRBD1	TRBV27	TRBJ1-1	NA	TGTGCCAGCAGTTCGCCGGGACAGAAGAACACTGAAGCTTTCTTT	CASSSPGQKNTEAFF
TRBD1	TRBV2	TRBJ1-6	NA	TGTGCCAGCACCTCCGGACAGGTCAATTCACCCCTCCACTTT	CASTSGQVNSPLHF
TRBD1	TRBV6-5	TRBJ2-5	NA	TGTGCCAGCAGGGGACAGGGGGCAATCTTGGAGACCCAGTACTTC	CASRGQGAILETQYF
NA	TRBV5-4	TRBJ1-5	NA	TGTGCCAGCAGTTTTGCGCCGGACAGCGATCAGCCCCAGCATTTT	CASSFAPDSDQPQHF
TRBD1	TRBV7-9	TRBJ1-1	NA	TGTGCCAGCAGCGTGCGACAGGGGTGGAACACTGAAGCTTTCTTT	CASSVRQGWNTEAFF
NA	TRBV14	TRBJ2-2	NA	TGTGCCAGCAGCCAAGTCAGTTTCTCCGGGGAGCTGTTTTTT	CASSQVSFSGELFF
TRBD1	TRBV28	TRBJ1-5	NA	TGTGCCAGCAGGGGGCACAGGGGAAATCAGCCCCAGCATTTT	CASRGHRGNQPQHF
TRBD1	TRBV7-8	TRBJ1-2	NA	TGTGCCAGCAGCCCTGAACCGACAGGGGCTTTCTATGGCTACACCTTC	CASSPEPTGAFYGYTF
NA	TRBV4-3	TRBJ1-2	few	TGCGCCAGCAGCCAAGGCCCCGGGGAGAACTATGGCTACACCTTC	CASSQGPGENYGYTF
TRBD1	TRBV7-9	TRBJ1-4	NA	TGTGCCAGCAGCTTAACGACAGGGAATGAAAAACTGTTTTTT	CASSLTTGNEKLFF
TRBD1	TRBV10-1	TRBJ1-2	NA	TGCGCCAGCAACCCTGGACAGGGACTTGGCTACACCTTC	CASNPGQGLGYTF
NA	TRBV18	TRBJ1-2	once	TGTGCCAGCTCACCCGGGGGGATCTATGGCTACACCTTC	CASSPGGIYGYTF
NA	TRBV7-9	TRBJ1-1	few	TGTGCCACCTACGAGAACACTGAAGCTTTCTTT	CATYENTEAFF
NA	TRBV5-1	TRBJ2-5	NA	TGCGCCAGCAGCTTGACAACCCGACAGCAAGAGACCCAGTACTTC	CASSLTTRQQETQYF
NA	TRBV7-9	TRBJ2-7	NA	TGTGCCAGCAGCTTAGATCAGGGTCTCGGATACGAGCAGTACTTC	CASSLDQGLGYEQYF
NA	TRBV6-1	TRBJ1-5	NA	TGTGCCAGCAGTGAAGAGAGGTTTGCCGGGGAACCCCAGCATTTT	CASSEERFAGEPQHF
NA	TRBV6-5	TRBJ2-7	NA	TGTGCCAGCAGAGGACAGCAATCCACCTACGAGCAGTACTTC	CASRGQQSTYEQYF
TRBD2	TRBV4-1	TRBJ2-5	NA	TGCGCCAGCAGTAGGTCCGCGGGCGGGAGGAAAGAGACCCAGTACTTC	CASSRSAGGRKETQYF
NA	TRBV11-2	TRBJ2-5	NA	TGTGCCAGCAGCCCCTTAATGAGACAAGAGACCCAGTACTTC	CASSPLMRQETQYF
TRBD2	TRBV15	TRBJ2-7	NA	TGTGCCACCAGCTCCCGAGGGGGGCGGGGGGGCCTCTACGAGCAGTACTTC	CATSSRGGRGGLYEQYF